This T cell receptor beta chain comes out of a study of blood T cells in healthy people across ages. Extraction of total RNA produced a minimum of 5.5 micrograms from each sample. General study points: Changes in expanded clonotypes were possibly confounded, as the CMV status of donors was unknown.

The CDR3 loop spans 17 amino acids. Germline CDR1 MDHEN, CDR2 SYDVKM. The J segment lost 9 bases and the V segment lost 5 bases, leaving 14 bases of the junction unmatched. Worth noting for this clonotype: Its antigen is unknown.

The authors ran a second PCR of roughly 7 to 11 cycles using a sample-barcoded 5' primer and a J-beta primer mix. TCRdb reprocessed the 5' RACE reads via MiXCR and lists one record per CDR3 protein. Of hundreds of thousands of distinct CDR3 sequences listed, approximately 40% were seen once; the top ten hold around 30%. The rearrangement uses TRBV28 and TRBJ2-1; 12 positions agree with TRBD2. The source material was blood. The sequence was collected from an elderly man in good health. The CDR3 DNA sequence: TGTGCCAGCAGTCTACCTCTAGCGGGGGGGAATAGCTGTGAGCAGTTCTTC. Amino acid sequence: CASSLPLAGGNSCEQFF.